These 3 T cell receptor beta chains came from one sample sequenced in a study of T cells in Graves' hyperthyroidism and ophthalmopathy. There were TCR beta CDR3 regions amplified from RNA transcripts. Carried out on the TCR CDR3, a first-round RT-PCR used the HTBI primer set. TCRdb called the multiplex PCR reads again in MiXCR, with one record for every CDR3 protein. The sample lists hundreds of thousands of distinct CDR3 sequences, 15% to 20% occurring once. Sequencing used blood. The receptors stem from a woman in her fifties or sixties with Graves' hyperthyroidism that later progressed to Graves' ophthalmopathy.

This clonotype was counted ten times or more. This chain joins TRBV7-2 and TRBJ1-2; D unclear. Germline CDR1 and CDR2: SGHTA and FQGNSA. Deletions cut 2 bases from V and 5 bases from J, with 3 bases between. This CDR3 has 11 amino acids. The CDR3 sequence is CASSLIYGYTF. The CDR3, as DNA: TGTGCCAGCAGCTTAATTTATGGCTACACCTTC.

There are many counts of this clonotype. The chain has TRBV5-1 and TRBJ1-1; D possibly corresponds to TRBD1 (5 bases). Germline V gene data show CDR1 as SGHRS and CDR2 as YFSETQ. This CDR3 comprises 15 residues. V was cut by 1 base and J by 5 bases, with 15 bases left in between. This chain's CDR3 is CASSLKQALRTEAFF. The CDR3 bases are TGCGCCAGCAGCTTGAAACAGGCCTTGAGGACTGAAGCTTTCTTT.

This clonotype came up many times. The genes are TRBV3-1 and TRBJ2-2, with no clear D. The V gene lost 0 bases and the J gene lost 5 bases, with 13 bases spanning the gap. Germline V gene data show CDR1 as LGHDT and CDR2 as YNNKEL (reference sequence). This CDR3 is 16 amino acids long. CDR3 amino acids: CASSQDIVRSTGELFF. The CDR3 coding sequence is TGTGCCAGCAGCCAAGATATAGTCAGGAGTACCGGGGAGCTGTTTTTT.